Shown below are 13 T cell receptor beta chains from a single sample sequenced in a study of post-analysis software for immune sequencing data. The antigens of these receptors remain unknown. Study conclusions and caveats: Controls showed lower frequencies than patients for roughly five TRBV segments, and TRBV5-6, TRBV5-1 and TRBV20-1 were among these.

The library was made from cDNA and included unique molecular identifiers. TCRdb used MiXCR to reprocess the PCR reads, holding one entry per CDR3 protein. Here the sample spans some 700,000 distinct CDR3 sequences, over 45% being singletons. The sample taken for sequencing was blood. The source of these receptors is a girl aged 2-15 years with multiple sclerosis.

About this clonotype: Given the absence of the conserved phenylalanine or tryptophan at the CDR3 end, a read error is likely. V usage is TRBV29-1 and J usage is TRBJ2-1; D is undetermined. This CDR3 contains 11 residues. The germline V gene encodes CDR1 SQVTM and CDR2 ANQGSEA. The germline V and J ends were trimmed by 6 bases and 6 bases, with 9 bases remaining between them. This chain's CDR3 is CSVVLVNEQFS. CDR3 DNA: TGCAGCGTGGTCCTTGTCAATGAGCAGTTCTCC.

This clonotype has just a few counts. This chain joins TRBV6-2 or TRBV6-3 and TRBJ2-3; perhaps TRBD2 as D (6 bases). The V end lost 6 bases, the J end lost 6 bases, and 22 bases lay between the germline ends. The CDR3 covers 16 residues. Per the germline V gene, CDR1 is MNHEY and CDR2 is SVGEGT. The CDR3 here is CASRSPLAPQSDTQYF. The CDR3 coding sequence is TGTGCCAGCAGATCTCCACTAGCCCCCCAATCGGATACGCAGTATTTT.

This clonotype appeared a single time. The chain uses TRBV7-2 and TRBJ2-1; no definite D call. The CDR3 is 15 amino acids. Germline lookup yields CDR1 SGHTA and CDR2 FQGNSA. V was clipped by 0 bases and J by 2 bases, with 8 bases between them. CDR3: CASSLARMTYNEQFF. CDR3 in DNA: TGTGCCAGCAGCTTAGCCCGGATGACCTACAATGAGCAGTTCTTC.

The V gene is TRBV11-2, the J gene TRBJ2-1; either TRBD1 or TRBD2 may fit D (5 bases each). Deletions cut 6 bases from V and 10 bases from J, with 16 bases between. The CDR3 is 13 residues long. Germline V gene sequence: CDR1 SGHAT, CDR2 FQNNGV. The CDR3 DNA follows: TGTGCCAGCAGGGGGACCCCGATTAGGGAGCAGTTCTTC. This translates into CASRGTPIREQFF.

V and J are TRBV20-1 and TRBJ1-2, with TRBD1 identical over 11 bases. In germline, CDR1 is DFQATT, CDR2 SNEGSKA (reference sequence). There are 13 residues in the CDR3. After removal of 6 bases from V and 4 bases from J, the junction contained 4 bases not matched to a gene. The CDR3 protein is CSAPGQGGYGYTF. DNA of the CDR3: TGCAGTGCACCGGGACAGGGGGGCTATGGCTACACCTTC.

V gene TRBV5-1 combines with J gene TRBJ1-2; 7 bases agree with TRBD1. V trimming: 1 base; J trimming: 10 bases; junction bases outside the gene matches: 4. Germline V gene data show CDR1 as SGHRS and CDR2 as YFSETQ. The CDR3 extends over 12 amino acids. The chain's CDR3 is CASSLLGQFYTF. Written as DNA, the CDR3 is TGCGCCAGCAGCTTGTTGGGACAGTTCTACACCTTC.

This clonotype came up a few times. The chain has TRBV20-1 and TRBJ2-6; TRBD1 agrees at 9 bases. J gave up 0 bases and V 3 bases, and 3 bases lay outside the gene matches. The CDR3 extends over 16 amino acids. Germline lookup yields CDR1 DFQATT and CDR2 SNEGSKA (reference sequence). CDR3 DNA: TGCAGTGCTAGCGGACAGGGGTACTCTGGGGCCAACGTCCTGACTTTC. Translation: CSASGQGYSGANVLTF.

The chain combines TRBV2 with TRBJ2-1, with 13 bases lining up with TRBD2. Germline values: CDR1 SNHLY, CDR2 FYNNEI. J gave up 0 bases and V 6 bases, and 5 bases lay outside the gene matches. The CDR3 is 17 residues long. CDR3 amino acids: CASSAGTSGNSYNEQFF. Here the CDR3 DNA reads TGTGCCAGCAGCGCCGGGACTAGCGGGAACTCCTACAATGAGCAGTTCTTC.

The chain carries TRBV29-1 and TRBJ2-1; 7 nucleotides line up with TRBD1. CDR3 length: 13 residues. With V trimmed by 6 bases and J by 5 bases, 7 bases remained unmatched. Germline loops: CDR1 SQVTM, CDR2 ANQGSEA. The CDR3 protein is CSVIRGSDNEQFF. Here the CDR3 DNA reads TGCAGCGTAATCAGGGGGAGCGACAATGAGCAGTTCTTC.

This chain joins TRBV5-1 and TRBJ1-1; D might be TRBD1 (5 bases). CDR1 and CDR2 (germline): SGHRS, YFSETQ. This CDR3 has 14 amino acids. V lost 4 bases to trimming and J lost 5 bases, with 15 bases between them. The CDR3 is CASSRGTPSTEAFF. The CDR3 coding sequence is TGCGCCAGCAGCCGCGGGACCCCGAGTACTGAAGCTTTCTTT.

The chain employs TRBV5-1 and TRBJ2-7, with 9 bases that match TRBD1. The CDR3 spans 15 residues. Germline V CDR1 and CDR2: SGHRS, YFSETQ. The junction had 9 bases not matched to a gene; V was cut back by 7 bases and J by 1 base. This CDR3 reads CASGRTGQGSYEQYF. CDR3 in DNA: TGCGCCAGCGGACGCACGGGACAGGGTTCCTACGAGCAGTACTTC. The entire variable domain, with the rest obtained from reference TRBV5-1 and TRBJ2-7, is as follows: KAGVTQTPRYLIKTRGQQVTLSCSPISGHRSVSWYQQTPGQGLQFLFEYFSETQRNKGNFPGRFSGRQFSNSRSEMNVSTLELGDSALYLCASGRTGQGSYEQYFGPGTRLTVT.

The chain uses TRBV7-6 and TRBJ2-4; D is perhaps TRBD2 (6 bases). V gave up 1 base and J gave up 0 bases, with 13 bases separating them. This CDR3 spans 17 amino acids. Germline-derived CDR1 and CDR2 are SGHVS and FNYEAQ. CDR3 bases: TGTGCCAGCAGCTTAGACAGCGGGCCCCTAGCCAAAAACATTCAGTACTTC. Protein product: CASSLDSGPLAKNIQYF. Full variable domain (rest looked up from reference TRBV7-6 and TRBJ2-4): GAGVSQSPRYKVTKRGQDVALRCDPISGHVSLYWYRQALGQGPEFLTYFNYEAQQDKSGLPNDRFSAERPEGSISTLTIQRTEQRDSAMYRCASSLDSGPLAKNIQYFGAGTRLSVL.

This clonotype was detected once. The CDR3 DNA sequence: TGCGCCAGCCAGCGGACGGTTCAAGAGACCCAGTACTTC. It is translated as CASQRTVQETQYF. The chain is built from TRBV5-1 and TRBJ2-5; TRBD2 is a possible D gene (5 bases). CDR3 length: 13 residues. Trimming removed 7 bases from V and 2 bases from J, with 12 bases in between. The V gene's germline CDR1 is SGHRS and CDR2 YFSETQ. The full variable domain, rest sourced from reference TRBV5-1 and TRBJ2-5, is KAGVTQTPRYLIKTRGQQVTLSCSPISGHRSVSWYQQTPGQGLQFLFEYFSETQRNKGNFPGRFSGRQFSNSRSEMNVSTLELGDSALYLCASQRTVQETQYFGPGTRLLVL.